This passage covers 5 T cell receptor beta chains from one sample sequenced in a study of blood T cell repertoires in COVID-19. TCRdb's table, derived via immunoSEQ multiplex PCR, lists solely in-frame clones and lacks some. Found here are 200,000 to 300,000 clones, roughly 86% of them singletons; the top ten hold more than 0.55%. Sample: peripheral blood. The receptors were gathered from a human donor in a cohort sampled during active COVID-19.

This clone has just one count. V is TRBV4-1 and J is TRBJ1-1; no definite D call. The germline V gene has CDR1 MGHRA and CDR2 YSYEKL. The length of the CDR3 is 16 residues. V was trimmed by 7 bases and J by 2 bases, leaving 20 bases between them. In DNA form, the CDR3 reads TGCGCCAGCACCTCCCATCAGGCAGAAAAAAACACTGAAGCTTTCTTT. Amino acids: CASTSHQAEKNTEAFF.

This chain uses TRBV28 with TRBJ1-6; no clear D gene. Germline values: CDR1 MDHEN, CDR2 SYDVKM. Trimming stripped 6 bases from V and 0 bases from J, with 15 bases between. The CDR3 sequence is 17 residues long. Here the CDR3 DNA reads TGTGCCAGCAGCCTCCTCCGGGGATTCTCCTATAATTCACCCCTCCACTTT. It is translated as CASSLLRGFSYNSPLHF.

The chain joins TRBV6-5 to TRBJ2-7; maybe TRBD1 (6 bases). The ends were cut back, 9 bases at V and 7 bases at J, with 10 bases in the middle. Germline CDR1 reads MNHEY; CDR2 reads SVGAGI. The CDR3 covers 10 residues. The CDR3 region is CASTGWEQYF. DNA of the CDR3: TGTGCCAGTACAGGGTGGGAGCAGTACTTC.

J is TRBJ2-7 and V is TRBV3-1 (or the pseudogene TRBV3-2); D not certain. CDR1 and CDR2 from the germline V gene are LGHDT and YNNKEL (reference sequence). The V gene lost 1 base and the J gene lost 6 bases, with 7 bases spanning the gap. The CDR3 runs 12 residues. CDR3 sequence: CASSQGLGEQYF. In DNA, the CDR3 is TGTGCCAGCAGCCAAGGCCTCGGCGAGCAGTACTTC.

The rearrangement uses TRBV19 and TRBJ1-6; D is uncertain. The CDR3 length is 16 residues. Germline CDR1 is LNHDA and CDR2 is SQIVND (reference sequence). V was trimmed by 3 bases and J by 6 bases, leaving 15 bases between them. The CDR3 protein is CASSIGGGLFNSPLHF. DNA of the CDR3: TGTGCCAGTAGTATCGGCGGCGGCCTTTTTAATTCACCCCTCCACTTT. Using reference TRBV19 and TRBJ1-6 for the parts outside the CDR3, the full variable domain is DGGITQSPKYLFRKEGQNVTLSCEQNLNHDAMYWYRQDPGQGLRLIYYSQIVNDFQKGDIAEGYSVSREKKESFPLTVTSAQKNPTAFYLCASSIGGGLFNSPLHFGNGTRLTVT.